Reported below is one T cell receptor (beta chain). Germline V gene data show CDR1 as LGHNA and CDR2 as YNFKEQ. V was shortened by 4 bases and J by 6 bases, with 13 bases between the two germline ends. This CDR3 contains 13 residues. Produced via immunoSEQ multiplex PCR; TCRdb's table is partial and in-frame only. The sample has 100,000 to 120,000 clones, approximately 89% seen once. This sample was taken from a study of OX40 agonist ivuxolimab in advanced cancers. As for the study in general: Patients in the trial were receiving intravenous ivuxolimab every 2 weeks, at doses of 0.01 to 10 mg/kg. Aged roughly 23 to 79 with a mean of approximately 60 years, they were around 83% male.

The rearrangement links TRBV4-2 to TRBJ2-7; D perhaps matches TRBD2 (5 bases). The receptor comes from an adult with an advanced solid tumor such as melanoma, head and neck, liver or kidney cancer. The specimen was CD4+ or CD8+ T cells sorted from blood, collected in a trial of the OX40 agonist ivuxolimab. The CDR3 spells CASSLSDRGEQYF. DNA for the CDR3: TGTGCCAGCAGCCTTTCGGACCGGGGCGAGCAGTACTTC.